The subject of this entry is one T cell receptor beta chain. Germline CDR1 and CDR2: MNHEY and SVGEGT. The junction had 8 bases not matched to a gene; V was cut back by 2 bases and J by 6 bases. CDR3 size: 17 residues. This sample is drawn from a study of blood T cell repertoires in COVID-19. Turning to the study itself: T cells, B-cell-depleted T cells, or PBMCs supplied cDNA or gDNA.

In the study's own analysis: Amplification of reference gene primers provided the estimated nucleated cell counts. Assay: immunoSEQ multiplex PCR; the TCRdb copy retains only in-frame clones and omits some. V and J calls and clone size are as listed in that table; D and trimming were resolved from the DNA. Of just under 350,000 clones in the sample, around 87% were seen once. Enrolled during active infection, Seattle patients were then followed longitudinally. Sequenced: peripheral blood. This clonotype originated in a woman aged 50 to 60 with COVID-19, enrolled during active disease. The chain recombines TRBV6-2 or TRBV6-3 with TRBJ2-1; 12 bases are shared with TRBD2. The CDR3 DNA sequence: TGTGCCAGCAGTTACGAGCTAGCGGGAGGGCCACGCAATGAGCAGTTCTTC. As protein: CASSYELAGGPRNEQFF.